This T cell receptor beta chain was documented in a study of PD-1 blockade in classical Hodgkin lymphoma. Study results and limitations: Prior to therapy, complete responders displayed diversity much like that of newly diagnosed patients.

Each and every patient relapsed after autologous stem cell transplantation, and patients got differing brentuximab vedotin exposure. Best responses were complete response, partial response or progressive disease. The germline gives CDR1 SGHRS, CDR2 YFSETQ. Losses at the gene ends were 0 bases for V and 8 bases for J; bases not matched to a gene: 6. This CDR3 is built from 14 residues. The assay was immunoSEQ multiplex PCR, and TCRdb's table has in-frame clones only and misses some. The profile shows 20,000 to 25,000 clones, about three quarters of them singletons. As for this clone: The antigen is not known.

This receptor was obtained from a human donor with classical Hodgkin lymphoma. This sample comprised peripheral blood mononuclear cells (PBMCs), obtained at baseline. The rearrangement uses TRBV5-1 and TRBJ1-2; 8 nucleotides agree with TRBD1. DNA for the CDR3: TGCGCCAGCAGCTTGGACGGACAGGGTGACGGCTACACCTTC. It yields the protein CASSLDGQGDGYTF. Full variable domain (outside the CDR3, taken from reference TRBV5-1 and TRBJ1-2): KAGVTQTPRYLIKTRGQQVTLSCSPISGHRSVSWYQQTPGQGLQFLFEYFSETQRNKGNFPGRFSGRQFSNSRSEMNVSTLELGDSALYLCASSLDGQGDGYTFGSGTRLTVV.